This TCR beta chain originates from a study of cytomegalovirus exposure and HLA in healthy donors. The CDR3 length is 15 residues. The germline V gene has CDR1 SEHNR and CDR2 FQNEAQ (reference sequence). The V end was cut by 1 base, the J end by 7 bases, with 13 bases between. The PCR had 60 Vbeta and 13 Jbeta primers. This table comes from immunoSEQ multiplex PCR, and its TCRdb copy is limited to in-frame clones, with some not included. Altogether 130,000 to 150,000 clones are present, around two thirds being singletons, with the ten largest covering more than 3.5%. The TCR sequence derives from a man aged 18-30 years in good health and CMV-seropositive. Sequencing was carried out using PBMCs. The V and J genes are TRBV7-9 and TRBJ1-4; TRBD1 is a possible D gene (6 bases). CDR3 protein: CASSLGNRESEKLFF. CDR3 in DNA: TGTGCCAGCAGCTTAGGAAACAGGGAATCTGAAAAACTGTTTTTT.